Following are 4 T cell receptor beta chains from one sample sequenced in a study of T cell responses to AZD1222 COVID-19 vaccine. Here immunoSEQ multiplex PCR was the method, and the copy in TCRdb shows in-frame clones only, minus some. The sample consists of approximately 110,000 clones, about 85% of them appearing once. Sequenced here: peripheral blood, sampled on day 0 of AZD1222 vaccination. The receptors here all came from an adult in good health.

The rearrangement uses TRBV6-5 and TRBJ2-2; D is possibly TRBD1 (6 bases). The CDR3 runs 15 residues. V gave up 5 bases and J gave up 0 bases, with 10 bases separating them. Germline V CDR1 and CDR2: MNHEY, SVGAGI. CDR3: CASSNRETNTGELFF. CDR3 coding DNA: TGTGCCAGCAGTAACAGGGAAACGAACACCGGGGAGCTGTTTTTT.

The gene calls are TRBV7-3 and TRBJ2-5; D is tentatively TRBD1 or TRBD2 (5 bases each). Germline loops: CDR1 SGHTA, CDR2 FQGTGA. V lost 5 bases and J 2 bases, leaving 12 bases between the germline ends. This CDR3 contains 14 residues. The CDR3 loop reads CASSRGGGQETQYF. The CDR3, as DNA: TGTGCCAGCAGCCGTGGTGGGGGTCAAGAGACCCAGTACTTC.

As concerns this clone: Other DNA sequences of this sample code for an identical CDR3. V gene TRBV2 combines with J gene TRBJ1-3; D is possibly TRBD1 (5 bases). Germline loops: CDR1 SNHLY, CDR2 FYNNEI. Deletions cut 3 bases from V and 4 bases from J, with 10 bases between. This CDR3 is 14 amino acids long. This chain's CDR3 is CASSERGSGNTIYF. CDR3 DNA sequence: TGTGCCAGCAGTGAGCGGGGCTCCGGAAACACCATATATTTT.

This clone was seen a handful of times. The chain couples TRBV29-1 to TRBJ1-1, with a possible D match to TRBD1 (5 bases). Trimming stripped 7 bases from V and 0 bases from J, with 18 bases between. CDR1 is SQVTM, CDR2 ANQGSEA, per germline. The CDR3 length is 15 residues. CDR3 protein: CSAKRWGGLNTEAFF. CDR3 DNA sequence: TGCAGCGCCAAGCGGTGGGGCGGGCTGAACACTGAAGCTTTCTTT.